This TCR beta chain is from a study of blood T cells in healthy people across ages. Primed by a sample-barcoded 5' primer and a J-beta primer mix, a second PCR proceeded for about 6 to 12 cycles. Using its own MiXCR run on the 5' RACE reads, TCRdb lists one record per CDR3 protein. The sample consists of fewer than 1,000,000 distinct CDR3 sequences, 35% to 50% of them appearing once. The CDR3 covers 16 residues. In germline, CDR1 is SGHRS, CDR2 YFSETQ. The V end lost 4 bases, the J end lost 0 bases, and 13 bases lay between the germline ends. This receptor was obtained from a man older than 75 in good health. V gene TRBV5-1 combines with J gene TRBJ2-2, with D hard to call. Source material: blood. CDR3 in DNA: TGCGCCAGCAGCCCCCAACAATCCGCGAACACCGGGGAGCTGTTTTTT. Translated: CASSPQQSANTGELFF.